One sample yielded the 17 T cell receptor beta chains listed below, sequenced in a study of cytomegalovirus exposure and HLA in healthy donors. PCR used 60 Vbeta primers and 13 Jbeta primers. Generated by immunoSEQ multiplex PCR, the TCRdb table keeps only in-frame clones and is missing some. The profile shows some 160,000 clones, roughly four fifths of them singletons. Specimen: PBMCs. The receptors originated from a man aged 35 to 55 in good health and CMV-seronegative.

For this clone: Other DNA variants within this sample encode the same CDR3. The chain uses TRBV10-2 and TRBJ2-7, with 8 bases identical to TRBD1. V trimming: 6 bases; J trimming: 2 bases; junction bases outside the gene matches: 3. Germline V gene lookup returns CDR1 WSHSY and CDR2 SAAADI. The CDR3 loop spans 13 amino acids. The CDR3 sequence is CASRDRAAYEQYV. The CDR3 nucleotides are TGCGCCAGCAGGGACAGGGCTGCCTACGAGCAGTACGTC.

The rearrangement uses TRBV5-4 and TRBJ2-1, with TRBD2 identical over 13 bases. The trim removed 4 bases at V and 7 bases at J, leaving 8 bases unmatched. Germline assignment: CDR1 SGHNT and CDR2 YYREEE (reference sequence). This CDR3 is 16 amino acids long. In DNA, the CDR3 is TGTGCCAGCAGCACTCTGACTAGCGGGAGGATGAATGAGCAGTTCTTC. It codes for CASSTLTSGRMNEQFF.

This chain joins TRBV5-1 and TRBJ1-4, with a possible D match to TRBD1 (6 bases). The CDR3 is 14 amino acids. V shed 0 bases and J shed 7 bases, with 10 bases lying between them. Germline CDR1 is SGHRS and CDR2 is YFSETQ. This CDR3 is CASSLEGVSEKLFF. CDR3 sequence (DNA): TGCGCCAGCAGCTTGGAGGGGGTATCTGAAAAACTGTTTTTT.

The CDR3 sequence is CASSSQGMTEKLFF. In DNA form, the CDR3 reads TGTGCCAGCAGCTCACAGGGGATGACTGAAAAACTGTTTTTT. The V gene is TRBV5-6, the J gene TRBJ1-4; 7 nucleotides align to TRBD1. Trimming took 3 bases from V and 7 from J; bases not matched to a gene: 6. This CDR3 has 14 residues. Germline V gives CDR1 SGHDT, CDR2 YYEEEE.

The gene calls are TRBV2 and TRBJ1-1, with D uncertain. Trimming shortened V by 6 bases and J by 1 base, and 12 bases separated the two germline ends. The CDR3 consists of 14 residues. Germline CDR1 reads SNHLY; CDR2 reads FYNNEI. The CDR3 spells CASRKEGGNTEAFF. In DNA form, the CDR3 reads TGTGCCAGCAGGAAGGAGGGAGGGAACACTGAAGCTTTCTTT.

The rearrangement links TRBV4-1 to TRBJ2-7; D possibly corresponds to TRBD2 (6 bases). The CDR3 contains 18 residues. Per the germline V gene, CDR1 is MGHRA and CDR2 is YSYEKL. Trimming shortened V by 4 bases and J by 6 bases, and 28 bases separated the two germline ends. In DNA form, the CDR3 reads TGCGCCAGCAGCCGGATTATGGGCGGGACCTCCCCAACCGGCGAGCAGTACTTC. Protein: CASSRIMGGTSPTGEQYF.

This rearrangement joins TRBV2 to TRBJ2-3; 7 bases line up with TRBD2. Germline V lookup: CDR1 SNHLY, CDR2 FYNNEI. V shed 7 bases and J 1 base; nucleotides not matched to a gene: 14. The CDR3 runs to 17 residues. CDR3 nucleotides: TGTGCCAGCAATCGGTACGCGGGAGCGGCTGGCACAGATACGCAGTATTTT. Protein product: CASNRYAGAAGTDTQYF.

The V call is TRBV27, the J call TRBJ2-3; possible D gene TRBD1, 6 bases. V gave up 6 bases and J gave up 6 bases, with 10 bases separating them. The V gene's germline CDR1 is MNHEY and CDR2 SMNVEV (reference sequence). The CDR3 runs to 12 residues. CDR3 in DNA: TGTGCCAGCAGGTTCCAGGGGGATACGCAGTATTTT. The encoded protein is CASRFQGDTQYF.

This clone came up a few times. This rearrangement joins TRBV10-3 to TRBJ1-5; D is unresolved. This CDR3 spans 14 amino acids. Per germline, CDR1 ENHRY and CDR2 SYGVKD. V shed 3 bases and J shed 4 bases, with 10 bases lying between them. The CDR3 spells CAISDLGSNQPQHF. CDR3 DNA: TGTGCCATCAGTGATTTGGGGAGTAATCAGCCCCAGCATTTT.

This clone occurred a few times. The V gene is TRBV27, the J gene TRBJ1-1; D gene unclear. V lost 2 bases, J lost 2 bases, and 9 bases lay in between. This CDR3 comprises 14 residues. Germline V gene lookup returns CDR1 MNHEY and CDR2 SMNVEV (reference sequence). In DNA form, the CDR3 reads TGTGCCAGCAGTTTAGGTACCAGTAACACTGAAGCTTTCTTT. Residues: CASSLGTSNTEAFF.

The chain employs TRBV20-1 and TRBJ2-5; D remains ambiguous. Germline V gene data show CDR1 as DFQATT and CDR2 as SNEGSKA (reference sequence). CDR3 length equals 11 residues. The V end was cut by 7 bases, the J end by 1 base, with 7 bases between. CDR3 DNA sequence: TGCAGTGGCGCGAGCCAAGAGACCCAGTACTTC. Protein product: CSGASQETQYF.

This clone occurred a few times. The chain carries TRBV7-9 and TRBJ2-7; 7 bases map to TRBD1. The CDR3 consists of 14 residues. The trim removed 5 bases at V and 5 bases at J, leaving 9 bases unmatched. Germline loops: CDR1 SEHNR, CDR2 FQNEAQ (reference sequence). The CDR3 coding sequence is TGTGCCAGCAGCACTACTCGGACAGGCGACGAGCAGTACTTC. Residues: CASSTTRTGDEQYF.

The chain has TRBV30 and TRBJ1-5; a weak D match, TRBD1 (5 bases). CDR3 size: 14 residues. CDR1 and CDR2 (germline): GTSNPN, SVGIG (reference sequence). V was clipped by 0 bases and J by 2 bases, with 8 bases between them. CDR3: CAWSVRGGNQPQHF. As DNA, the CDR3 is TGTGCCTGGAGTGTACGGGGGGGCAATCAGCCCCAGCATTTT.

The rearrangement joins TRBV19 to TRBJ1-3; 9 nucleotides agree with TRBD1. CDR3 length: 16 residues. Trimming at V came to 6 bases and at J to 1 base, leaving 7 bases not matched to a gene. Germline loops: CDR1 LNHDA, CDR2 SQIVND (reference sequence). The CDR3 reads CASRPSTGGSGNTIYF. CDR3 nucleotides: TGTGCCAGTAGACCATCGACAGGGGGTTCTGGAAACACCATATATTTT. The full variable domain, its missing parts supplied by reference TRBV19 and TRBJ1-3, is DGGITQSPKYLFRKEGQNVTLSCEQNLNHDAMYWYRQDPGQGLRLIYYSQIVNDFQKGDIAEGYSVSREKKESFPLTVTSAQKNPTAFYLCASRPSTGGSGNTIYFGEGSWLTVV.

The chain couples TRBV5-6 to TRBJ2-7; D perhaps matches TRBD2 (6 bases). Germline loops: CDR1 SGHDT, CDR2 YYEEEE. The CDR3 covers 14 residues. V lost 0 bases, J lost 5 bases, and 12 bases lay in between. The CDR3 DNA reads TGTGCCAGCAGCTTGGCCCAGGGAGGCAACGAGCAGTACTTC. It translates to CASSLAQGGNEQYF.

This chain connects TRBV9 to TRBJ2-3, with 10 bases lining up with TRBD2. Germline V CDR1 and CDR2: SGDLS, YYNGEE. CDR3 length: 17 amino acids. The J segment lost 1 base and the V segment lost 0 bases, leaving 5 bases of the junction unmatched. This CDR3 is CASSVGAGGPGTDTQYF. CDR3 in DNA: TGTGCCAGCAGCGTAGGAGCGGGAGGGCCGGGCACAGATACGCAGTATTTT.

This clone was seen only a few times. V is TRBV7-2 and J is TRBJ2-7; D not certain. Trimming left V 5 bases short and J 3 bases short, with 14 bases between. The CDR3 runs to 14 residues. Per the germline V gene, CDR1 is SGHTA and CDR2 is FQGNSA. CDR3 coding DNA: TGTGCCAGCAGCCCGTCTCGGAGTCTCTACGAGCAGTACTTC. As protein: CASSPSRSLYEQYF.